The 12 T cell receptor beta chains in this list originate from one sample, sequenced in a study of vaccination and CD4 T cells after COVID-19. Their specific antigens are unknown. With the Oncomine TCR Beta short-read assay, DNA from cultured CD4+ T cells was sequenced. A single record per CDR3 protein comes from TCRdb applying MiXCR to the PCR reads. This table holds 17,000 or so distinct CDR3 sequences, approximately 54% found once. Treatment meaning: approximately nine-day PBMC culture with coronavirus spike peptide pools or control peptides (ViraFEST assay). Material: CD4+ T cells from blood, cultured in vitro. The source of these receptors is a human donor who had recovered from COVID-19.

This chain uses TRBV15 with TRBJ1-5; D is possibly TRBD1 (6 bases). The CDR3 is 14 amino acids. Looked up from germline, CDR1 is LNHNV and CDR2 is YYDKDF (reference sequence). Trimming pared 5 bases from V and 4 bases from J, leaving 12 bases between. CDR3 protein: CATSLDRQNQPQHF. CDR3 nucleotide sequence: TGTGCCACCAGCCTAGACAGGCAAAATCAGCCCCAGCATTTT.

The CDR3 region is CATSNQRGDEQYF. Written as DNA, the CDR3 is TGTGCCACCAGCAACCAGAGGGGGGACGAGCAGTACTTC. V and J are TRBV15 and TRBJ2-7; tentatively, D is TRBD1 or TRBD2 (6 bases each). Trimming took 4 bases from V and 5 from J, leaving 12 bases between them. The CDR3 length is 13 residues. The V gene's germline CDR1 is LNHNV and CDR2 YYDKDF (reference sequence).

The sample holds a few counts of this clonotype. This rearrangement joins TRBV27 to TRBJ1-2; 8 bases are shared with TRBD1. CDR3 length: 13 residues. The junction had 9 bases not matched to a gene; V was cut back by 7 bases and J by 8 bases. Germline CDR1 MNHEY, CDR2 SMNVEV (reference sequence). For the CDR3, the DNA is TGTGCCAGCACTGACGGACAGGGAACCGGCTACACCTTC. It translates to CASTDGQGTGYTF.

The chain carries TRBV20-1 and TRBJ2-2; D call uncertain. This CDR3 comprises 13 residues. Germline CDR1 DFQATT, CDR2 SNEGSKA (reference sequence). V lost 0 bases to trimming and J lost 5 bases, with 7 bases between them. As DNA, the CDR3 is TGCAGTGCTAGAGACCCCAAAACCGGGGAGCTGTTTTTT. Its protein product is CSARDPKTGELFF.

The CDR3 spells CASSLAKGYEQYF. CDR3 nucleotides: TGTGCCAGCAGCTTAGCGAAGGGGTACGAGCAGTACTTC. V and J are TRBV7-3 and TRBJ2-7; TRBD1 is a possible D gene (5 bases). The CDR3 spans 13 residues. Trimming took off 2 bases at V and 4 bases at J, with 9 bases between the two ends. Looked up from germline, CDR1 is SGHTA and CDR2 is FQGTGA.

This clonotype came up a few times. J is TRBJ2-5 and V is TRBV7-2; possible D gene TRBD2, 6 bases. Germline CDR1 reads SGHTA; CDR2 reads FQGNSA. Trimming removed 2 bases from V and 1 base from J, with 14 bases in between. CDR3 size: 16 residues. The CDR3 nucleotides read TGTGCCAGCAGCTTAACCCGGGGAGGCAGCCAAGAGACCCAGTACTTC. It yields the protein CASSLTRGGSQETQYF.

This clonotype was seen more than once but under ten times. This chain joins TRBV2 and TRBJ2-7; D perhaps matches TRBD1 (5 bases). The CDR3 runs to 12 residues. CDR1 and CDR2 from the germline V gene are SNHLY and FYNNEI. Trimming took off 5 bases at V and 4 bases at J, with 9 bases between the two ends. The CDR3 here is CASSSTGYEQYF. The CDR3 region has the DNA TGTGCCAGCAGTAGCACAGGTTACGAGCAGTACTTC. Supplemented by reference TRBV2 and TRBJ2-7, the full variable domain reads EPEVTQTPSHQVTQMGQEVILRCVPISNHLYFYWYRQILGQKVEFLVSFYNNEISEKSEIFDDQFSVERPDGSNFTLKIRSTKLEDSAMYFCASSSTGYEQYFGPGTRLTVT.

The chain carries TRBV19 and TRBJ1-5, with no clear D. Looked up from germline, CDR1 is LNHDA and CDR2 is SQIVND (reference sequence). CDR3 length equals 16 residues. Trimming stripped 8 bases from V and 6 bases from J, with 23 bases between. The CDR3 loop is CASSVIYSGSGQPQHF. Here the CDR3 DNA reads TGTGCCAGTTCCGTTATTTACAGTGGTTCGGGTCAGCCCCAGCATTTT. The full variable domain, its missing parts supplied by reference TRBV19 and TRBJ1-5, is DGGITQSPKYLFRKEGQNVTLSCEQNLNHDAMYWYRQDPGQGLRLIYYSQIVNDFQKGDIAEGYSVSREKKESFPLTVTSAQKNPTAFYLCASSVIYSGSGQPQHFGDGTRLSIL.

This sequence joins TRBV27 and TRBJ1-1; no firm D call. The CDR3 length is 15 residues. Per the germline V gene, CDR1 is MNHEY and CDR2 is SMNVEV (reference sequence). Trimming cost V 3 bases and J 5 bases, with 16 bases left between them. The CDR3 DNA follows: TGTGCCAGCAGTTTGGGCCTCTGGGAAGGGACTGAAGCTTTCTTT. Amino acids: CASSLGLWEGTEAFF.

In this sample, this clonotype turned up a few times. The J gene is TRBJ1-6, the V gene TRBV10-3; D uncertain. The CDR3 totals 13 residues. Germline CDR1 reads ENHRY; CDR2 reads SYGVKD. V was shortened by 6 bases and J by 8 bases, with 11 bases between the two germline ends. The CDR3 DNA reads as TGTGCCATCAGCGGGTGGGAAGATTCACCCCTCCACTTT. Translated, it gives CAISGWEDSPLHF.

V gene TRBV5-4 combines with J gene TRBJ2-3; D call uncertain. The V gene lost 10 bases and the J gene lost 4 bases, with 16 bases spanning the gap. There are 13 residues in the CDR3. Germline assignment: CDR1 SGHNT and CDR2 YYREEE (reference sequence). This CDR3 is CALKAEASDTQYF. DNA for the CDR3: TGTGCCCTAAAAGCCGAAGCCTCAGATACGCAGTATTTT.

This chain uses TRBV6-1 with TRBJ1-2; 9 positions agree with TRBD1. CDR3 size: 14 residues. After removal of 3 bases from V and 4 bases from J, the junction contained 3 bases not matched to a gene. The germline V gene encodes CDR1 MNHNS and CDR2 SASEGT. CDR3 sequence reads: CASSDRTGAYGYTF. In DNA, the CDR3 is TGTGCCAGCAGTGATCGGACAGGGGCCTATGGCTACACCTTC.